Following are 16 T cell receptor beta chains from one sample sequenced in a study of T cells after somatic rescue of genetic block. Produced via immunoSEQ multiplex PCR; TCRdb's table is partial and in-frame only. Among about 13,000 clones listed, around 72% were seen once. The sample was peripheral blood mononuclear cells (PBMCs). The receptors originated from a boy aged 10-17 years.

The CDR3 DNA reads TGTGCCTGGAGTTTTAGGGGGGTCGAGCAGTACTTC. It specifies CAWSFRGVEQYF. The V and J genes are TRBV30 and TRBJ2-5; either TRBD1 or TRBD2 may fit D (6 bases each). The end of the DNA fits TRBJ2-7 better, so the J call may be wrong. Germline V gene sequence: CDR1 GTSNPN, CDR2 SVGIG (reference sequence). The CDR3 consists of 12 residues.

The chain uses TRBV13 and TRBJ2-7; 12 positions match TRBD1. Germline V gene data show CDR1 as PRHDT and CDR2 as FYEKMQ (reference sequence). The CDR3 runs 16 residues. Unmatched junction bases numbered 11, after V lost 4 bases and J lost 7 bases. The CDR3 DNA reads TGTGCCAGCAGCTACATGGGGACAGGGGGCGTAGGGGAGCAGTACTTC. Translating it yields CASSYMGTGGVGEQYF.

This clone showed up just a few times. The V call is TRBV28, the J call TRBJ2-6; D unresolved. Trimming took off 3 bases at V and 1 base at J, with 7 bases between the two ends. CDR1 is MDHEN and CDR2 is SYDVKM in the germline V gene. The CDR3 spans 15 residues. The CDR3 DNA sequence: TGTGCCAGCAGTTTGGGATCTTCTGGGGCCAACGTCCTGACTTTC. It yields the protein CASSLGSSGANVLTF.

The chain has TRBV5-1 and TRBJ1-2; 7 bases align to TRBD1. The CDR3 consists of 16 residues. V shed 1 base, J shed 4 bases, and the junction held 10 bases outside the gene matches. Per the germline V gene, CDR1 is SGHRS and CDR2 is YFSETQ. DNA for the CDR3: TGCGCCAGCAGCTTGACCAGCTCGGGACAGCTCTATGGCTACACCTTC. Its protein is CASSLTSSGQLYGYTF.

This clone was picked up a small number of times. As DNA, the CDR3 is TGTGCCAGTAGTATGGGGAGGGCAGGGGGATACAATGAGCAGTTCTTC. Its protein is CASSMGRAGGYNEQFF. The chain joins TRBV19 to TRBJ2-1; tentatively, D is TRBD1 or TRBD2 (7 bases each). V gave up 3 bases and J gave up 4 bases, with 16 bases separating them. Looked up from germline, CDR1 is LNHDA and CDR2 is SQIVND (reference sequence). CDR3 length: 16 residues.

The genes are TRBV6-5 and TRBJ2-5; 7 nucleotides align to TRBD1. CDR1 MNHEY and CDR2 SVGAGI come from the germline V gene. Losses at the gene ends were 6 bases for V and 5 bases for J; bases not matched to a gene: 12. The CDR3 runs 15 residues. The CDR3 DNA follows: TGTGCCAGCAGCCACGACAGAGGGGGCGACGAGACCCAGTACTTC. Its translation is CASSHDRGGDETQYF.

This chain connects TRBV4-1 to TRBJ2-5, with a tentative D call TRBD1 (6 bases). The CDR3 covers 15 residues. The V and J ends lost 0 bases and 5 bases respectively, with 13 bases between them. CDR1 and CDR2 from the germline V gene are MGHRA and YSYEKL. The CDR3 DNA follows: TGCGCCAGCAGCCAAGATCAGAACAGGGTTGAGACCCAGTACTTC. Encoded protein: CASSQDQNRVETQYF.

CDR3 DNA sequence: TGCGCCAGCAGCTTGGTTGGGGGGCACGAAAAACTGTTTTTT. This gives the protein CASSLVGGHEKLFF. The genes are TRBV5-1 and TRBJ1-4; the D gene is possibly TRBD1 (6 bases). Germline-derived CDR1 and CDR2 are SGHRS and YFSETQ. V shed 0 bases and J shed 8 bases, with 11 bases lying between them. CDR3 size: 14 residues.

This rearrangement joins TRBV7-9 to TRBJ2-5; D is possibly TRBD2 (6 bases). V lost 1 base and J 2 bases, leaving 20 bases between the germline ends. The germline V gene has CDR1 SEHNR and CDR2 FQNEAQ (reference sequence). This CDR3 spans 18 amino acids. The CDR3: CASSLGLGLTGWQETQYF. For the CDR3, the DNA is TGTGCCAGCAGCTTAGGTTTGGGACTCACCGGGTGGCAAGAGACCCAGTACTTC.

This chain connects TRBV7-3 to TRBJ2-3; 7 bases map to TRBD1. V shed 3 bases, J shed 4 bases, and the junction held 1 base outside the gene matches. The CDR3 contains 13 residues. Germline-derived CDR1 and CDR2 are SGHTA and FQGTGA. The CDR3 bases are TGTGCCAGCAGCTTCCAGGGGGCAGATACGCAGTATTTT. Translation gives CASSFQGADTQYF. The complete variable domain, with remaining parts taken from reference TRBV7-3 and TRBJ2-3, reads GAGVSQTPSNKVTEKGKYVELRCDPISGHTALYWYRQSLGQGPEFLIYFQGTGAADDSGLPNDRFFAVRPEGSVSTLKIQRTERGDSAVYLCASSFQGADTQYFGPGTRLTVL.

The V call is TRBV18, the J call TRBJ1-6, with 8 bases that match TRBD1. The V segment lost 2 bases and the J segment 8 bases; nucleotides outside the gene matches: 2. The CDR3 runs to 14 residues. Looked up from germline, CDR1 is KGHSH and CDR2 is LQKENI. CDR3 DNA: TGTGCCAGCTCACCAACAGGGGGAGATTCACCCCTCCACTTT. It specifies CASSPTGGDSPLHF. The full variable domain, with the rest looked up from reference TRBV18 and TRBJ1-6, is NAGVMQNPRHLVRRRGQEARLRCSPMKGHSHVYWYRQLPEEGLKFMVYLQKENIIDESGMPKERFSAEFPKEGPSILRIQQVVRGDSAAYFCASSPTGGDSPLHFGNGTRLTVT.

This clone was seen more than once but under ten times. Different DNA sequences within this sample yield the same CDR3. The CDR3 bases are TGCGCCAGCAGCCGACCCGGACAGGGGGGTATCACCCCCCAAGAGACCCAGTACTTC. Its translation: CASSRPGQGGITPQETQYF. The V and J genes are TRBV5-1 and TRBJ2-5, with TRBD1 matching 10 bases. The CDR3 is made up of 19 amino acids. The V gene end was trimmed by 4 bases and the J gene end by 1 base; junction bases not matched to a gene: 16. Per germline, CDR1 SGHRS and CDR2 YFSETQ.

CDR3 nucleotides: TGTGCCATCAGTGAAGGGCCTAATCAGCCCCAGCATTTT. This encodes CAISEGPNQPQHF. This chain connects TRBV10-3 to TRBJ1-5; D unclear. CDR1 is ENHRY and CDR2 is SYGVKD in the germline V gene. CDR3 length: 13 residues. Trimming removed 3 bases from V and 4 bases from J, with 7 bases in between.

Within the sample, this clone is medium-sized. V usage is TRBV28 and J usage is TRBJ1-1; TRBD1 is a possible D gene (6 bases). This CDR3 has 16 amino acids. Deletions cut 3 bases from V and 0 bases from J, with 14 bases between. CDR1 is MDHEN, CDR2 SYDVKM, per germline. The CDR3 sequence: CASSFNRASMNTEAFF. The CDR3 DNA reads as TGTGCCAGCAGTTTTAACAGGGCTTCGATGAACACTGAAGCTTTCTTT.

The chain links TRBV11-1 to TRBJ1-4; D not certain. Trimming took off 2 bases at V and 3 bases at J, with 7 bases between the two ends. This CDR3 comprises 14 residues. CDR1 and CDR2 from the germline V gene are SGHAT and FQDESV (reference sequence). CDR3 coding DNA: TGTGCCAGCAGCTTATTAGGGCCTAATGAAAAACTGTTTTTT. Protein sequence: CASSLLGPNEKLFF.

The gene calls are TRBV5-4 and TRBJ1-4; D remains unclear. Trimming removed 4 bases from V and 4 bases from J, with 8 bases in between. Germline CDR1 and CDR2: SGHNT and YYREEE (reference sequence). This CDR3 region has 13 residues. The CDR3 DNA is TGTGCCAGCAGCCCGGGTGGTAATGAAAAACTGTTTTTT. Translation: CASSPGGNEKLFF.